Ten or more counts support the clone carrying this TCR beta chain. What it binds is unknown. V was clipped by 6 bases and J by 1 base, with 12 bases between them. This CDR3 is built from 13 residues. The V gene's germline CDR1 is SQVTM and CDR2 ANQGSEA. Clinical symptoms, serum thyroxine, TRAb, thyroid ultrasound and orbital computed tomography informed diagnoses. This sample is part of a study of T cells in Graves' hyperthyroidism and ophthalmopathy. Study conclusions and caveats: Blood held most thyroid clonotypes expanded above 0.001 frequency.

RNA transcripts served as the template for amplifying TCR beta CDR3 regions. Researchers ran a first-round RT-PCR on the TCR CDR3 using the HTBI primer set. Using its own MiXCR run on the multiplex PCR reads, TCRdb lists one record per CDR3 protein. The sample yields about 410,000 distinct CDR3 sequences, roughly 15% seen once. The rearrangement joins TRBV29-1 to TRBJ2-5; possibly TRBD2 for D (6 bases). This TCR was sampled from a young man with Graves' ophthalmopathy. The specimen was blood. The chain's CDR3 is CSVVRLVQETQYF. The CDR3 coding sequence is TGCAGCGTGGTCAGACTAGTCCAAGAGACCCAGTACTTC.